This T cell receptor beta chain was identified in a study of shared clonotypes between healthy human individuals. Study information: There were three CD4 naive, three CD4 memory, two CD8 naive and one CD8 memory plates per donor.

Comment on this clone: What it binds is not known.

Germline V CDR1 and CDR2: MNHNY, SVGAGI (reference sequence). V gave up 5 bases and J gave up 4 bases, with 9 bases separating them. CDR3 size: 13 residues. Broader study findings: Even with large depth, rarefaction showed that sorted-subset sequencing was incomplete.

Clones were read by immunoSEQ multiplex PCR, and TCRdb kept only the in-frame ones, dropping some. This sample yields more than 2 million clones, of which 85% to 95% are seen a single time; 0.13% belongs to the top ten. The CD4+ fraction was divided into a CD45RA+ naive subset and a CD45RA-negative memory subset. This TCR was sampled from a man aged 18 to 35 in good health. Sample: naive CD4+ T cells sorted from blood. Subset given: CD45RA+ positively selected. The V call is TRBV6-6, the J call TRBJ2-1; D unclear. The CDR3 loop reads CASSVPQYNEQFF. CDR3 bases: TGTGCCAGCAGTGTTCCCCAGTACAATGAGCAGTTCTTC.